The source of this T cell receptor (beta chain) is a study of blood T cell repertoires in COVID-19. Overall study: Spain, Italy and the United States supplied samples that represented acute and convalescent COVID-19. T cells, B-cell-depleted T cells, or PBMCs supplied cDNA or gDNA.

Original processing notes: Estimates of nucleated cell counts were drawn from the amplification of reference gene primers. The protocol was immunoSEQ multiplex PCR, while the TCRdb copy is restricted to in-frame clones and leaves out a portion. D and trimming come from the DNA, and the V and J calls and clone size come from that table. The profile covers roughly 670,000 clones, with about nine tenths appearing a single time and around 0.3% taken by the ten largest. This clone showed up just once. CDR1 is SGDLS, CDR2 YYNGEE, per germline. The V gene end was trimmed by 4 bases and the J gene end by 0 bases; junction bases not matched to a gene: 12. This CDR3 contains 18 residues.

The source is a woman between 18 and 29 years old with acute or convalescent COVID-19. The specimen sequenced was peripheral blood. The chain uses TRBV9 and TRBJ2-3; 9 bases align to TRBD1. CDR3 DNA: TGTGCCAGCAGCAAAGGGACAGGGCCATTTTCTAGCACAGATACGCAGTATTTT. Amino acid sequence: CASSKGTGPFSSTDTQYF. The full variable domain, its missing parts supplied by reference TRBV9 and TRBJ2-3, is DSGVTQTPKHLITATGQRVTLRCSPRSGDLSVYWYQQSLDQGLQFLIQYYNGEERAKGNILERFSAQQFPDLHSELNLSSLELGDSALYFCASSKGTGPFSSTDTQYFGPGTRLTVL.